This T cell receptor (beta chain) was recorded in a study of control samples from healthy donors and cancer patients. CDR3 length: 13 residues. V was clipped by 7 bases and J by 5 bases, with 11 bases between them. Profiling relied on immunoSEQ multiplex PCR, and the TCRdb table lists in-frame clones only, not all of them. The table records about 130,000 clones, around 90% of them present only once. The chain joins TRBV12-3 or TRBV12-4 to TRBJ1-4; D remains unclear. The material sequenced was blood. This sequence was found in a man aged 18 to 30 in good health. CDR3 DNA: TGTGCCAGCAATGCGGGGTTAAATGAAAAACTGTTTTTT. Its protein product is CASNAGLNEKLFF.